This entry lists 25 T cell receptor beta chains sequenced from one sample in a study of T cell repertoires in cytomegalovirus infection. Antigen specificity for these receptors is unknown. MiXCR, applied by TCRdb to the reads, yields one record per CDR3 protein. This table holds 75,000 to 100,000 distinct CDR3 sequences, about 29% found once. The specimen comprised CD8+ T cells from cultured PBMCs, sampled from culture after CMV antigen stimulation. Receptor source: a human donor in good health (CMV status not recorded). Some clones in this sample may be carry-over from other donors' samples.

The chain joins TRBV28 to TRBJ1-1; no reliable D call. The CDR3 has 15 residues. V was shortened by 7 bases and J by 1 base, with 16 bases between the two germline ends. The germline V gene has CDR1 MDHEN and CDR2 SYDVKM. This CDR3 reads CASKPGPKGNTEAFF. In DNA, the CDR3 is TGTGCCAGCAAGCCGGGCCCCAAGGGGAACACTGAAGCTTTCTTT.

CDR3 nucleotide sequence: TGTGCCAGCCAAGGACCTGCAGGCTACACCTTC. This gives the protein CASQGPAGYTF. The V call is TRBV6-5, the J call TRBJ1-2; D call uncertain. The CDR3 is 11 residues long. CDR1 and CDR2 (germline): MNHEY, SVGAGI. Trimming pared 8 bases from V and 8 bases from J, leaving 12 bases between.

This clonotype was seen at least ten times. The J gene is TRBJ2-7, the V gene TRBV7-2; D might be TRBD2 (7 bases). This CDR3 region has 14 residues. With 6 bases removed from V and 7 bases from J, the gap between germline ends came to 19 bases. CDR1 is SGHTA, CDR2 FQGNSA, per germline. CDR3 in amino acids: CASSSWGGLGEQYF. DNA for the CDR3: TGTGCCAGCAGTTCGTGGGGGGGGCTTGGTGAGCAGTACTTC. Filled out from reference TRBV7-2 and TRBJ2-7, the complete variable domain reads GAGVSQSPSNKVTEKGKDVELRCDPISGHTALYWYRQSLGQGLEFLIYFQGNSAPDKSGLPSDRFSAERTGGSVSTLTIQRTQQEDSAVYLCASSSWGGLGEQYFGPGTRLTVT.

The chain carries TRBV6-2 or TRBV6-3 and TRBJ2-3; 12 bases map to TRBD1. The trim removed 4 bases at V and 7 bases at J, leaving 9 bases unmatched. Germline loops: CDR1 MNHEY, CDR2 SVGEGT. CDR3 size: 16 residues. CDR3 loop: CASSFHRDRGQYTQYF. The CDR3 nucleotides are TGTGCCAGCAGTTTTCATAGGGACAGGGGGCAATATACGCAGTATTTT.

J is TRBJ2-7 and V is TRBV6-1; TRBD2 aligns across 13 bases. Germline V gene data show CDR1 as MNHNS and CDR2 as SASEGT. CDR3 length: 16 amino acids. With 5 bases clipped from V and 2 bases from J, the junction kept 6 bases outside the gene matches. The CDR3 sequence is CASSYRTSGGPYEQYF. The CDR3 nucleotides read TGTGCCAGCAGTTACAGGACTAGCGGGGGCCCCTACGAGCAGTACTTC.

This clonotype was observed a few times. The gene calls are TRBV19 and TRBJ1-1; D is ambiguous. Trimming removed 3 bases from V and 0 bases from J, with 8 bases in between. The CDR3 contains 14 residues. The germline CDR1 and CDR2 sequences are LNHDA and SQIVND (reference sequence). In nucleotides, the CDR3 is TGTGCCAGTAGTATCTGGGGAATGAACACTGAAGCTTTCTTT. Residues: CASSIWGMNTEAFF.

In this sample, this clonotype turned up many times. The V call is TRBV7-6, the J call TRBJ1-5, with 7 nucleotides matching TRBD1. J gave up 4 bases and V 2 bases, and 5 bases lay outside the gene matches. The CDR3 is 15 residues long. Germline V gene data show CDR1 as SGHVS and CDR2 as FNYEAQ. Here the CDR3 DNA reads TGTGCCAGCAGCTTATCACAGGGGTCGAATCAGCCCCAGCATTTT. Translating it yields CASSLSQGSNQPQHF.

Only a few counts were recorded for this clonotype. V gene TRBV19 combines with J gene TRBJ1-5; D gene uncertain. Trimming pared 5 bases from V and 6 bases from J, leaving 5 bases between. Germline assignment: CDR1 LNHDA and CDR2 SQIVND (reference sequence). The CDR3 is 11 residues long. The CDR3, as DNA: TGTGCCAGTAGTCATGGTCAGCCCCAGCATTTT. Translating gives CASSHGQPQHF. Full variable domain (missing parts from reference TRBV19 and TRBJ1-5): DGGITQSPKYLFRKEGQNVTLSCEQNLNHDAMYWYRQDPGQGLRLIYYSQIVNDFQKGDIAEGYSVSREKKESFPLTVTSAQKNPTAFYLCASSHGQPQHFGDGTRLSIL.

The chain joins TRBV23-1 to TRBJ2-7; unclear D gene. TRBV23-1 is filed as an ORF, its function uncertain. This CDR3 has 18 residues. The V end was cut by 2 bases, the J end by 1 base, with 21 bases between. The CDR3 DNA reads TGCGCCAGCAGTCAACCCCCGGACGGAAGCTGCATTTCCTACGAGCAGTACTTC. This translates into CASSQPPDGSCISYEQYF.

This clonotype showed up many times. The CDR3 here is CASTEPRGGETQYF. CDR3 nucleotides: TGTGCCAGCACCGAACCCAGGGGTGGTGAGACCCAGTACTTC. The chain combines TRBV28 with TRBJ2-5; tentative D call: TRBD1 (6 bases). The CDR3 has 14 amino acids. Germline V gene sequence: CDR1 MDHEN, CDR2 SYDVKM. V lost 7 bases to trimming and J lost 5 bases, with 17 bases between them.

V and J are TRBV5-6 and TRBJ1-1; TRBD1 matches at 9 bases. CDR1 and CDR2 (germline): SGHDT, YYEEEE. The CDR3 is 18 amino acids. Germline trimming cut 4 bases from V and 3 bases from J; bases unmatched to any gene: 16. CDR3 DNA sequence: TGTGCCAGCAGCCCACCACAGGGGGCATCCGAAGGCGACACTGAAGCTTTCTTT. Its protein product is CASSPPQGASEGDTEAFF. Complete variable domain (other parts from reference TRBV5-6 and TRBJ1-1): DAGVTQSPTHLIKTRGQQVTLRCSPKSGHDTVSWYQQALGQGPQFIFQYYEEEERQRGNFPDRFSGHQFPNYSSELNVNALLLGDSALYLCASSPPQGASEGDTEAFFGQGTRLTVV.

There are many counts of this clonotype. This chain uses TRBV7-8 with TRBJ1-5; 7 bases fit TRBD1. Per the germline V gene, CDR1 is SGHVS and CDR2 is FQNEAQ. The CDR3 has 16 residues. V shed 4 bases and J 0 bases; nucleotides not matched to a gene: 6. In DNA, the CDR3 is TGTGCCAGCAGCTCCACAGGGGCCAATAGCAATCAGCCCCAGCATTTT. As protein: CASSSTGANSNQPQHF.

V usage is TRBV4-1 and J usage is TRBJ2-7, with D maybe TRBD2 (6 bases). V was shortened by 3 bases and J by 4 bases, with 10 bases between the two germline ends. This CDR3 contains 13 residues. Germline lookup yields CDR1 MGHRA and CDR2 YSYEKL. CDR3 sequence: CASSHGGSYEQYF. In DNA, the CDR3 is TGCGCCAGCAGCCACGGAGGGTCGTACGAGCAGTACTTC.

This sequence joins TRBV7-8 and TRBJ1-4, with TRBD1 matching 7 bases. Unmatched junction bases numbered 13, after V lost 5 bases and J lost 7 bases. Per the germline V gene, CDR1 is SGHVS and CDR2 is FQNEAQ. The CDR3 spans 16 residues. CDR3 nucleotide sequence: TGTGCCAGCAGCACCGAATACAGGGGCTACAGTGAAAAACTGTTTTTT. Translated, it gives CASSTEYRGYSEKLFF.

This clonotype was counted only a few times. The V call is TRBV4-1, the J call TRBJ2-3, with 10 bases lining up with TRBD2. In germline, CDR1 is MGHRA, CDR2 YSYEKL. This CDR3 is 16 amino acids long. V lost 3 bases to trimming and J lost 6 bases; unmatched junction nucleotides: 9. Here the CDR3 reads CASSQASGGAGDTQYF. CDR3 coding DNA: TGCGCCAGCAGCCAGGCGAGCGGGGGGGCCGGGGATACGCAGTATTTT.

This chain connects TRBV11-2 to TRBJ2-5; TRBD1 matches 8 bases. Germline V gene data show CDR1 as SGHAT and CDR2 as FQNNGV. The CDR3 has 13 residues. Germline trimming cut 5 bases from V and 11 bases from J; bases unmatched to any gene: 10. CDR3 nucleotide sequence: TGTGCCAGCAGCCAGGGGGCCGGACAGAGGCAGTACTTC. This gives the protein CASSQGAGQRQYF.

The chain carries TRBV12-3 or TRBV12-4 and TRBJ1-1; D is unclear. The CDR3 loop spans 13 amino acids. The germline V and J ends were trimmed by 7 bases and 4 bases, with 13 bases remaining between them. The CDR3 loop reads CASTTGVSTEAFF. In DNA form, the CDR3 reads TGTGCCAGCACCACCGGGGTCAGCACTGAAGCTTTCTTT.

The chain joins TRBV6-2 or TRBV6-3 to TRBJ2-2; 12 bases are a match to TRBD1. The V gene's germline CDR1 is MNHEY and CDR2 SVGEGT. The CDR3 consists of 16 residues. After removal of 2 bases from V and 4 bases from J, the junction contained 2 bases not matched to a gene. The chain's CDR3 is CASSYGTGGLTGELFF. The CDR3 DNA is TGTGCCAGCAGTTACGGGACAGGGGGCCTCACCGGGGAGCTGTTTTTT.

There are a few counts of this clonotype. The gene calls are TRBV2 and TRBJ1-2; 7 nucleotides line up with TRBD1. CDR1 is SNHLY, CDR2 FYNNEI, per germline. V was pared by 5 bases and J by 3 bases, with 9 bases of the junction left unmatched. The CDR3 totals 15 residues. CDR3 protein: CASSHAPDRDYGYTF. DNA for the CDR3: TGTGCCAGCAGTCACGCTCCTGACAGGGACTATGGCTACACCTTC.

The chain recombines TRBV29-1 with TRBJ1-3; 7 bases map to TRBD1. Trimming at V came to 4 bases and at J to 3 bases, leaving 9 bases not matched to a gene. The CDR3 consists of 15 residues. From germline, CDR1 is SQVTM and CDR2 ANQGSEA. The CDR3: CSVVKSDRDGNTIYF. DNA of the CDR3: TGCAGCGTTGTGAAGAGCGACAGGGATGGAAACACCATATATTTT.

This clonotype was counted only a few times. V usage is TRBV28 and J usage is TRBJ2-3, with D perhaps matching TRBD2 (5 bases). With 4 bases removed from V and 2 bases from J, the gap between germline ends came to 10 bases. There are 14 residues in the CDR3. Germline CDR1 and CDR2: MDHEN and SYDVKM. CDR3 DNA sequence: TGTGCCAGCAGTTCAGGACGGGACACAGATACGCAGTATTTT. Translated, it gives CASSSGRDTDTQYF.

There are many counts of this clonotype. The rearrangement joins TRBV11-1 to TRBJ2-2; D gene uncertain. Germline V gene sequence: CDR1 SGHAT, CDR2 FQDESV (reference sequence). CDR3 length: 14 residues. V dropped 3 bases and J dropped 4 bases, with 9 bases sitting between them. Written as DNA, the CDR3 is TGTGCCAGCAGCTTTGAACTTCTCACCGGGGAGCTGTTTTTT. The encoded protein is CASSFELLTGELFF.

The chain employs TRBV12-3 or TRBV12-4 and TRBJ1-2; 9 nucleotides line up with TRBD1. Trimming removed 4 bases from V and 7 bases from J; junction bases left unmatched: 4. The CDR3 consists of 13 residues. CDR3 protein: CASSSGQGPGYTF. The CDR3 DNA reads TGTGCCAGCAGTTCCGGACAGGGGCCTGGCTACACCTTC.

Many counts were recorded for this clonotype. V usage is TRBV27 and J usage is TRBJ2-7; D assignment may be TRBD1 or TRBD2 (5 bases each). From germline, CDR1 is MNHEY and CDR2 SMNVEV (reference sequence). V was pared by 0 bases and J by 6 bases, with 12 bases between. The CDR3 is 14 amino acids. CDR3 residues: CASSLSVRGVEQYF. In DNA, the CDR3 is TGTGCCAGCAGTTTATCCGTAAGAGGGGTCGAGCAGTACTTC.

This clonotype was recorded many times. This sequence joins TRBV11-2 and TRBJ1-1, with D unclear. The CDR3 spans 14 residues. Germline V gene sequence: CDR1 SGHAT, CDR2 FQNNGV. V gave up 0 bases and J gave up 6 bases, with 11 bases separating them. The CDR3 DNA follows: TGTGCCAGCAGCTTAGATCTAATATTCGCTGAAGCTTTCTTT. This encodes CASSLDLIFAEAFF.